A selection of T cell receptor beta chains follows, all from one sample in a study of early T cells in non-severe SARS-CoV-2 infection. TCRdb ran MiXCR on the 5' RACE reads and lists one entry per CDR3 protein. The sample records around 98,000 distinct CDR3 sequences, roughly 9.6% being singletons. The sequenced material came from whole blood. All receptors derive from an adult who was a healthcare worker with PCR-confirmed SARS-CoV-2 infection or an uninfected control (not recorded which). The CDR3 runs from the conserved cysteine through the conserved F or W.

J gene,V gene,CDR3 protein
TRBJ1-5,TRBV5-1,CASSATDSRNQPQHF
TRBJ2-7,TRBV27,CASSDGTGFEQYF
TRBJ2-3,TRBV29-1,CSVERVSTDTQYF
TRBJ2-7,TRBV7-2,CASSENDAYEQYF
TRBJ2-6,TRBV11-2,CASSPRQGRSSGANVLTF
TRBJ2-2,TRBV18,CASSPDGRTGELFF
TRBJ2-1,TRBV6-5,CASSYSRSRMTGSYNEQFF
TRBJ2-7,TRBV27,CASSSRGVLGEQYF
TRBJ1-4,TRBV12-3/TRBV12-4,CASSPGPLNEKLFF
TRBJ1-3,TRBV18,CASSPDTGNTIYF
TRBJ2-3,TRBV18,CASSPTTDTQYF
TRBJ1-1,TRBV20-1,CSARKIEGLAEAFF
TRBJ1-1,TRBV5-6,CASSIGGTTEAFF
TRBJ2-7,TRBV6-1,CASSPSVENLYEQYF
TRBJ1-4,TRBV19,CASSSRGGNEKLFF
TRBJ1-1,TRBV6-5,CASSSTTVTHTEAFF
TRBJ1-1,TRBV7-9,CASSREPGGTEAFF
TRBJ1-2,TRBV29-1,CSGTAGGGYTF
TRBJ1-2,TRBV7-2,CASSLGIGGLNGYTF
TRBJ2-7,TRBV28,CASSLAGGPYEQYF
TRBJ2-7,TRBV20-1,CSAMYQGSAPYEQYF
TRBJ2-1,TRBV7-9,CASRPTSVQSSYNEQFF
TRBJ2-1,TRBV7-6,CASSLGRGDEQFF
TRBJ1-1,TRBV18,CASPPTWLQGGSSADTEAFF
TRBJ2-1,TRBV20-1,CSAFSGRAYNEQFF
TRBJ2-1,TRBV20-1,CSARLVGEQFF
TRBJ2-7,TRBV29-1,CSAKERGLYEQYF
TRBJ1-2,TRBV7-9,CASSRGTAYGYTF
TRBJ1-1,TRBV6-1,CASRGLQGGTEAFF
TRBJ2-5,TRBV12-3/TRBV12-4,CASSRTKTQYF
TRBJ2-3,TRBV7-2,CASSSGPRDTDTQYF
TRBJ1-6,TRBV10-3,CAISAGGDQVSPLHF
TRBJ2-5,TRBV27,CASSSYRQETQYF
TRBJ1-2,TRBV6-6,CASSSSTGANYGYTF
TRBJ2-3,TRBV29-1,CSARKIAGGRTDTQYF
TRBJ2-7,TRBV7-9,CASSLSGAGAIYEQYF
TRBJ1-1,TRBV12-3/TRBV12-4,CASNRRMNTEAFF
TRBJ2-1,TRBV12-3/TRBV12-4,CASSTLAGGYNEQFF
TRBJ2-7,TRBV7-9,CASSPPHRGRVHEQYF
TRBJ1-1,TRBV30,CAWSKMNTEAFF
TRBJ2-7,TRBV3-1,CASSQIAGGSSYEQYF
TRBJ2-7,TRBV12-3/TRBV12-4,CASRDSNLYEQYF
TRBJ2-7,TRBV4-2,CASSQESGEYYEQYF
TRBJ1-1,TRBV30,CAWRNGGEPEAFF
TRBJ2-7,TRBV7-9,CASSRGHYEQYF
TRBJ2-7,TRBV27,CASSFPGGEQYF
TRBJ2-5,TRBV5-1,CAISSDRGRETQYF
TRBJ2-1,TRBV5-1,CASSLESSYNEQFF
TRBJ2-6,TRBV4-2,CASSQGGSGANVLTF
TRBJ1-2,TRBV7-9,CASSLGQGAGYGYTF
TRBJ1-3,TRBV28,CASSPGAAGGWDTIYF
TRBJ2-7,TRBV28,CASSFPSYEQYF
TRBJ2-3,TRBV6-5,CASSYSRFPAREDTQYF